This T cell receptor (beta chain) stems from a study of T cell responses to AZD1222 COVID-19 vaccine. Study-wide findings and caveats: As reported, nearly half of all spike-specific TCRs target variant regions that are unmutated.

Data came from immunoSEQ multiplex PCR; TCRdb stores just in-frame clones and leaves some out. Of more than 35,000 clones in the sample, around 80% were seen once. With regard to this clone: The antigen is undetermined.

This TCR was recovered from an adult who received the MenACWY meningococcal vaccine as a control. Sequenced material: peripheral blood, taken 28 days after the second dose of the MenACWY control vaccine.

This CDR3 is CASTVSGNQPQHF. The CDR3 DNA reads as TGTGCCAGCACCGTATCCGGCAATCAGCCCCAGCATTTT. The chain employs TRBV12-3 or TRBV12-4 and TRBJ1-5; D unresolved. The CDR3 extends over 13 amino acids. Trimming left V 7 bases short and J 2 bases short, with 9 bases between.